Below, 12 T cell receptor beta chains from the same sample are listed, as sequenced in a study of blood T cell repertoires in COVID-19. TCRdb's copy holds only in-frame clones and misses some; the assay was immunoSEQ multiplex PCR. The sample records around 310,000 clones, nearly 90% being singletons. What was sequenced was peripheral blood. The source is a woman aged 35 to 49 with COVID-19, enrolled during active disease.

The genes are TRBV7-2 and TRBJ2-3; the D gene is possibly TRBD1 (5 bases). The CDR3 sequence is 13 residues long. The germline V and J ends were trimmed by 6 bases and 1 base, with 8 bases remaining between them. Germline V gene sequence: CDR1 SGHTA, CDR2 FQGNSA. CDR3 DNA: TGTGCCAGCAGGGGGCTCGGCACAGATACGCAGTATTTT. Translated, it gives CASRGLGTDTQYF. Full variable domain (rest looked up from reference TRBV7-2 and TRBJ2-3): GAGVSQSPSNKVTEKGKDVELRCDPISGHTALYWYRQSLGQGLEFLIYFQGNSAPDKSGLPSDRFSAERTGGSVSTLTIQRTQQEDSAVYLCASRGLGTDTQYFGPGTRLTVL.

This clone was seen more than once but under ten times. This chain uses TRBV27 with TRBJ1-1; a possible D gene is TRBD1 (5 bases). V lost 5 bases to trimming and J lost 4 bases, with 14 bases between them. CDR1 and CDR2 from the germline V gene are MNHEY and SMNVEV (reference sequence). The CDR3 has 14 residues. The CDR3: CASSPPPGGTEAFF. CDR3 sequence (DNA): TGTGCCAGCAGTCCCCCCCCCGGGGGCACTGAAGCTTTCTTT.

This clone was seen more than once but under ten times. This chain connects TRBV6-1 to TRBJ2-1; TRBD2 might be the D (6 bases). V gave up 0 bases and J gave up 9 bases, with 9 bases separating them. Per the germline V gene, CDR1 is MNHNS and CDR2 is SASEGT. The CDR3 is 13 amino acids. CDR3 nucleotides: TGTGCCAGCAGTGAAGCGAGGGGAGGTGAGCAGTTCTTC. Amino acid sequence: CASSEARGGEQFF.

This rearrangement joins TRBV30 to TRBJ1-1; TRBD1 agrees at 10 bases. After removal of 0 bases from V and 10 bases from J, the junction contained 8 bases not matched to a gene. Germline CDR1 GTSNPN, CDR2 SVGIG (reference sequence). CDR3 length: 14 residues. Written as DNA, the CDR3 is TGTGCCTGGAGTGTAATAGGGACAGGGGTGGGAGCTTTCTTT. It yields the protein CAWSVIGTGVGAFF.

This clone was found a few times. The chain recombines TRBV21-1 with TRBJ2-7; the table's D call, TRBD1, was not checked against the DNA. TRBV21-1 is labeled a pseudogene. The CDR3 contains 17 residues. The CDR3 DNA reads TGTGCCAGCAGCAAATGGGGCAGGCCGAACCGAACCTACGAGCAGTACTTC. Protein product: CASSKWGRPNRTYEQYF.

V and J are TRBV7-9 and TRBJ1-4; 11 bases map to TRBD1. V dropped 3 bases and J dropped 8; count of bases not matched to a gene: 2. CDR3 size: 14 residues. Germline V gene sequence: CDR1 SEHNR, CDR2 FQNEAQ (reference sequence). The CDR3 coding sequence is TGTGCCAGCAGCTTCGGGACAGGGGGAGAAAAACTGTTTTTT. It codes for CASSFGTGGEKLFF.

The chain uses TRBV28 and TRBJ1-2; the match to TRBD1 covers 9 bases. Germline trimming cut 5 bases from V and 3 bases from J; bases unmatched to any gene: 4. The CDR3 is 14 amino acids. Germline CDR1 reads MDHEN; CDR2 reads SYDVKM. DNA for the CDR3: TGTGCCAGCAGTCCAGGGACAGGGTACTATGGCTACACCTTC. Translating gives CASSPGTGYYGYTF.

The chain is built from TRBV5-1 and TRBJ2-1, with 10 bases aligning to TRBD2. The CDR3 contains 15 residues. Germline CDR1 reads SGHRS; CDR2 reads YFSETQ. Trimming at V came to 4 bases and at J to 7 bases, leaving 8 bases not matched to a gene. The CDR3 nucleotides are TGCGCCAGCAGCATAGAGCGGGGGGGCGTTAATGAGCAGTTCTTC. It encodes CASSIERGGVNEQFF. Filled out from reference TRBV5-1 and TRBJ2-1, the complete variable domain reads KAGVTQTPRYLIKTRGQQVTLSCSPISGHRSVSWYQQTPGQGLQFLFEYFSETQRNKGNFPGRFSGRQFSNSRSEMNVSTLELGDSALYLCASSIERGGVNEQFFGPGTRLTVL.

This clone has ten or more counts. The chain links TRBV18 to TRBJ1-1; D remains ambiguous. Germline loops: CDR1 KGHSH, CDR2 LQKENI. The length of the CDR3 is 14 residues. V was shortened by 6 bases and J by 4 bases, with 15 bases between the two germline ends. In DNA form, the CDR3 reads TGTGCCAGCTCCGTCACTAAAGGAGTCACTGAAGCTTTCTTT. This gives the protein CASSVTKGVTEAFF.

The V call is TRBV6-5, the J call TRBJ2-7; D perhaps matches TRBD1 (6 bases). CDR3 size: 14 residues. The V end lost 8 bases, the J end lost 4 bases, and 18 bases lay between the germline ends. Germline values: CDR1 MNHEY, CDR2 SVGAGI. CDR3 DNA sequence: TGTGCCAGCCAGGGGCCGCCGGGTATTTACGAGCAGTACTTC. Translation gives CASQGPPGIYEQYF.

J is TRBJ2-7 and V is TRBV19; 7 bases agree with TRBD1. Germline V gene sequence: CDR1 LNHDA, CDR2 SQIVND (reference sequence). J lost 3 bases, V lost 1 base, and 6 bases had no gene match. CDR3 length: 15 residues. This CDR3 is CASSIGTGDSYEQYF. CDR3 coding DNA: TGTGCCAGTAGTATAGGAACAGGGGACAGCTACGAGCAGTACTTC.

The genes are TRBV10-3 and TRBJ2-7; TRBD2 agrees at 11 bases. Germline trimming cut 0 bases from V and 4 bases from J; bases unmatched to any gene: 5. The CDR3 covers 16 residues. Germline V gene data show CDR1 as ENHRY and CDR2 as SYGVKD. CDR3 amino acids: CAISESRASGGYEQYF. DNA for the CDR3: TGTGCCATCAGTGAGTCCCGGGCTAGCGGGGGGTACGAGCAGTACTTC.